This is a list of T cell receptor beta chains from one sample in a study of cytomegalovirus exposure and HLA in healthy donors. Clones were read by immunoSEQ multiplex PCR, and TCRdb kept only the in-frame ones, dropping some. The sample has about 130,000 clones; the top ten hold 1.5% to 2%. The sample consisted of PBMCs. These receptors all come from a woman aged 40 to 50 in good health and CMV-seropositive. Both conserved end residues are part of each CDR3. D genes are given only for firm matches.

TRBV6-5,NA,TRBJ2-6,TGTGCCAGCAGTGCCCGGGAAGCTGGGGCCAACGTCCTGACTTTC,CASSAREAGANVLTF
TRBV5-6,NA,TRBJ1-3,TGTGCCAGCAGCTTGGTTGTGGGGAGAAGGGCTGGAAACACCATATATTTT,CASSLVVGRRAGNTIYF
TRBV6-5,NA,TRBJ1-1,TGTGCCAGCAGTAGAACAGGGAGGAACACTGAAGCTTTCTTT,CASSRTGRNTEAFF
TRBV14,TRBD1,TRBJ2-7,TGTGCCAGCAGCCAAGATTCTACAGGGGTCGAGCAGTACTTC,CASSQDSTGVEQYF
TRBV5-4,TRBD1,TRBJ2-7,TGTGCCAGCAGCTTGGCCGGACAGGGGGGGAACGAGCAGTACTTC,CASSLAGQGGNEQYF
TRBV19,NA,TRBJ1-5,TGTGCCAGTACCGGACAGACATATAGCAATCAGCCCCAGCATTTT,CASTGQTYSNQPQHF
TRBV27,NA,TRBJ2-7,TGTGCCAGCAGTTTGGGGGCGTTATCCTACGAGCAGTACTTC,CASSLGALSYEQYF
TRBV15,TRBD1,TRBJ1-5,TGTGCCACCAGCGCCCGACAGGGAGGTCAGCCCCAGCATTTT,CATSARQGGQPQHF
TRBV11-2,NA,TRBJ2-5,TGTGCCAGCAGCTTAGAGTTCGGTAACCAAGAGACCCAGTACTTC,CASSLEFGNQETQYF
TRBV6-4,TRBD2,TRBJ2-3,TGTGCCAGCAGTCTAGCGGCGACAGATACGCAGTATTTT,CASSLAATDTQYF
TRBV28,NA,TRBJ2-3,TGTGCCAGCAGTCCCCACGGGGGAGATACGCAGTATTTT,CASSPHGGDTQYF
TRBV27,NA,TRBJ2-5,TGTGCCAGCAGTTTGACAGGCCGGCGGGAGACCCAGTACTTC,CASSLTGRRETQYF
TRBV9,NA,TRBJ1-1,TGTGCCAGCAGCGTAGCTATAAACACTGAAGCTTTCTTT,CASSVAINTEAFF
TRBV7-3,NA,TRBJ2-7,TGTGCCAGCAGCTTAAGCGGCTCCTACGAGCAGTACTTC,CASSLSGSYEQYF
TRBV7-3,TRBD1,TRBJ1-2,TGTGCCAGCAGCTTAAGCGGGACAGGTTATAACTATGGCTACACCTTC,CASSLSGTGYNYGYTF
TRBV19,TRBD1,TRBJ2-2,TGTGCCAGTAATGGAGGGACAGGCCTCACCGGGGAGCTGTTTTTT,CASNGGTGLTGELFF
TRBV5-5,TRBD2,TRBJ2-7,TGTGCCAGCAGCTTGTATCTAGCGGGAGCCTACGAGCAGTACTTC,CASSLYLAGAYEQYF
TRBV11-2,NA,TRBJ2-7,TGTGCCAGCAGCGCCCACAGCTACGAGCAGTACTTC,CASSAHSYEQYF
TRBV28,NA,TRBJ1-1,TGTGCCAGCAGGGCCTCCCGAGGGTCGAACACTGAAGCTTTCTTT,CASRASRGSNTEAFF
TRBV6-5,NA,TRBJ1-1,TGTGCCAGCAGCCGTGGACAGTTAACTGAAGCTTTCTTT,CASSRGQLTEAFF
TRBV6-1,NA,TRBJ2-1,TGTGCCAGCAGTGAAGTGGAGGATGAGCAGTTCTTC,CASSEVEDEQFF
TRBV2,NA,TRBJ2-1,TGTGCCAGCAGTGCAAAAGCGGGTTCCTACAATGAGCAGTTCTTC,CASSAKAGSYNEQFF
TRBV5-1,TRBD2,TRBJ2-1,TGCGCCAGCAGCTTGGCAGGGACTAGGTACTACAATGAGCAGTTCTTC,CASSLAGTRYYNEQFF
TRBV10-3,TRBD1,TRBJ1-1,TGTGCCATCAGCTGGGACAGGGGTAACACTGAAGCTTTCTTT,CAISWDRGNTEAFF
TRBV21-1,NA,TRBJ1-2,TGTGCCAGACTCGGGAGACACAACTACTATGGCTACACCTTC,CARLGRHNYYGYTF
TRBV5-1,TRBD1,TRBJ1-2,TGCGCCAGCAGCTTTACAGGGGTAGAGGGCTACACCTTC,CASSFTGVEGYTF
TRBV9,NA,TRBJ2-3,TGTGCCAGCAGCAATAACCTAGCGAAGGGTACAGATACGCAGTATTTT,CASSNNLAKGTDTQYF
TRBV29-1,NA,TRBJ2-7,TGCAGCGTGGCGGGCGACTACGAGCAGTACTTC,CSVAGDYEQYF
TRBV29-1,NA,TRBJ2-5,TGCAGCGTTGAAGGGACAGACCAAGAGACCCAGTACTTC,CSVEGTDQETQYF
TRBV28,NA,TRBJ1-5,TGTGCCAGCAGCCCACCGCGGATGGCAAAAGCGGATCAGCCCCAGCATTTT,CASSPPRMAKADQPQHF
TRBV9,NA,TRBJ2-7,TGTGCCAGCAGCGTAGATGGTGGACTCGGCTACGAGCAGTACTTC,CASSVDGGLGYEQYF
TRBV2,NA,TRBJ1-2,TGTGCCAGCACGGGGGGGGAGGGAGACTATGGCTACACCTTC,CASTGGEGDYGYTF